The source of this T cell receptor (beta chain) is a study of T cells in women clearing cervical HPV infection. TCRdb's copy holds only in-frame clones and misses some; the assay was immunoSEQ multiplex PCR. The sample's table shows around 39,000 clones. Trimming removed 1 base at V and 5 bases at J, with 5 bases between. Germline V CDR1 and CDR2: SEHNR, FQNEAQ (reference sequence). The CDR3 is made up of 12 amino acids. Study-level results: Combining TCR richness with V gene abundances gave approximately 0.84 AUC.

As concerns this clone: The antigen is not known. From the germline J gene comes the end of the CDR3, since the read stops 3 residues before it.

This clonotype was sampled from a woman aged 18-70 years with a cervical HPV16 infection that either progressed to CIN3+ or cleared (not recorded which). The sequencing sample was made of blood buffy coat. V gene TRBV7-9 combines with J gene TRBJ2-5; D is undetermined. The chain's CDR3 is CASSLVSETQYF. The CDR3 DNA, read in part, is TGTGCCAGCAGCTTAGTCTCCGAGACC.